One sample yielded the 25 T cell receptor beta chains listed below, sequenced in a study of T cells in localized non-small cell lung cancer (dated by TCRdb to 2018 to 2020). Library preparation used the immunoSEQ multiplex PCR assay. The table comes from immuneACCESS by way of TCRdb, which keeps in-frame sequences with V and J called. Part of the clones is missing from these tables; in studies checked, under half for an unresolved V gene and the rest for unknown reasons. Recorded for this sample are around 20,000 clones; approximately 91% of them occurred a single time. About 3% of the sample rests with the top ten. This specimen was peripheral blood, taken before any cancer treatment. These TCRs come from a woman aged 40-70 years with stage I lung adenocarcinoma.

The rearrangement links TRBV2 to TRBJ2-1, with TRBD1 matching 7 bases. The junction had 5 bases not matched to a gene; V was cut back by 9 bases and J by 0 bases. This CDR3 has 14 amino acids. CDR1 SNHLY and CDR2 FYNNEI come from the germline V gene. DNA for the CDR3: TGTGCCAGGACAGGGCTTAGCTCCTACAATGAGCAGTTCTTC. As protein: CARTGLSSYNEQFF. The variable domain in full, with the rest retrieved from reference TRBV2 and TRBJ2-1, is EPEVTQTPSHQVTQMGQEVILRCVPISNHLYFYWYRQILGQKVEFLVSFYNNEISEKSEIFDDQFSVERPDGSNFTLKIRSTKLEDSAMYFCARTGLSSYNEQFFGPGTRLTVL.

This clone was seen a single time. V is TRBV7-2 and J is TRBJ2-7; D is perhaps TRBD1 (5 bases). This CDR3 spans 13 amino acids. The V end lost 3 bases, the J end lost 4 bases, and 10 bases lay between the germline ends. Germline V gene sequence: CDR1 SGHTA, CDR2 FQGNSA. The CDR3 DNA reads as TGTGCCAGCAGCTTGGGTAGGGGTTACGAGCAGTACTTC. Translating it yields CASSLGRGYEQYF.

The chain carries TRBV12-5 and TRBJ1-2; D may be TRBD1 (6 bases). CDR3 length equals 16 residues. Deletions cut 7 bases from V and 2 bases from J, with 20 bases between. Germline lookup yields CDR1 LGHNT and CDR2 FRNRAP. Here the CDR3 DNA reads TGTGCTAGTGTGCGGACACAGGGCCCCTTAAACTATGGCTACACCTTC. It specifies CASVRTQGPLNYGYTF.

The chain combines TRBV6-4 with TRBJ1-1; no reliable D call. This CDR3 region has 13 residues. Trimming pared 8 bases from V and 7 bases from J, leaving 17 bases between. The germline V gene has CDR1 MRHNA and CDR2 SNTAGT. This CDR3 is CASSPGPEGEAFF. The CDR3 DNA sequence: TGTGCCAGCTCCCCGGGCCCGGAGGGTGAAGCTTTCTTT.

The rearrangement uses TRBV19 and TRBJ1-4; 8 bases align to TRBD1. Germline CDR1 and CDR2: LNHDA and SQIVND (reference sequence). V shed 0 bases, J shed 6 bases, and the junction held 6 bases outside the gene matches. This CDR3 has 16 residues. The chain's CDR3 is CASSIDRTGKDEKLFF. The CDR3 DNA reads TGTGCCAGTAGTATAGATCGGACAGGGAAGGATGAAAAACTGTTTTTT.

CDR3 in DNA: TGTGCCTGGAGTAAAGAATACAGGGGAAACTATGGCTACACCTTC. Translating gives CAWSKEYRGNYGYTF. V gene TRBV30 combines with J gene TRBJ1-2; 7 bases align to TRBD1. V dropped 2 bases and J dropped 2; count of bases not matched to a gene: 8. The CDR3 is 15 amino acids. Germline CDR1 GTSNPN, CDR2 SVGIG (reference sequence).

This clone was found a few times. This CDR3 is CASPGGNTGELFF. Here the CDR3 DNA reads TGTGCCAGTCCGGGGGGGAACACCGGGGAGCTGTTTTTT. The chain combines TRBV19 with TRBJ2-2, with 7 bases aligning to TRBD2. This CDR3 comprises 13 residues. Germline CDR1 and CDR2: LNHDA and SQIVND (reference sequence). Unmatched junction bases numbered 1, after V lost 8 bases and J lost 1 base.

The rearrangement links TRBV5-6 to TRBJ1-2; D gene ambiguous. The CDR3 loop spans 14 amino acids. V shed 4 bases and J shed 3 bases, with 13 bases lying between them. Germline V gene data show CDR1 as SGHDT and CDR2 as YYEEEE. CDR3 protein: CASSPLSGYYGYTF. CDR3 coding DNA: TGTGCCAGCAGCCCCCTATCAGGCTACTATGGCTACACCTTC.

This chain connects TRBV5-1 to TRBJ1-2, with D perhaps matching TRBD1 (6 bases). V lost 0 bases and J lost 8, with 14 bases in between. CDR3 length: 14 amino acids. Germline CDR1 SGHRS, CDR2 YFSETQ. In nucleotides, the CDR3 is TGCGCCAGCAGCTTGGAAGGGGGGGCGTTGGGCTACACCTTC. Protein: CASSLEGGALGYTF. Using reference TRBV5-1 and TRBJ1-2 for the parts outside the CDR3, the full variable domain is KAGVTQTPRYLIKTRGQQVTLSCSPISGHRSVSWYQQTPGQGLQFLFEYFSETQRNKGNFPGRFSGRQFSNSRSEMNVSTLELGDSALYLCASSLEGGALGYTFGSGTRLTVV.

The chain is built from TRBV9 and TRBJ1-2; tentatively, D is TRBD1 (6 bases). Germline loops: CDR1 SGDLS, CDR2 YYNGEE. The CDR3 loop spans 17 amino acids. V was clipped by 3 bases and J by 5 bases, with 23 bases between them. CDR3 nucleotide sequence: TGTGCCAGCAGCGCCCTAGGACAGCCCCCAGATTATTATGGCTACACCTTC. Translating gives CASSALGQPPDYYGYTF.

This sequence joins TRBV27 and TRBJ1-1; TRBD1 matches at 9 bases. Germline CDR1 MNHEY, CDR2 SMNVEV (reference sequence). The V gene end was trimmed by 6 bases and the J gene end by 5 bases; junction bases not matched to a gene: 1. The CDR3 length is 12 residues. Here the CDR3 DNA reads TGTGCCAGCAGGGACAGGGGAACTGAAGCTTTCTTT. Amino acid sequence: CASRDRGTEAFF.

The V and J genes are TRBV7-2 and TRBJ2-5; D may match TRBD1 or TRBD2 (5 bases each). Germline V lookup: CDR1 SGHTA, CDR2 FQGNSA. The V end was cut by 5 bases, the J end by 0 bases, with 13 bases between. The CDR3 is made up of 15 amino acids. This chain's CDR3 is CASSLGPGHQETQYF. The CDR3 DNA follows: TGTGCCAGCAGCCTGGGGCCGGGGCACCAAGAGACCCAGTACTTC.

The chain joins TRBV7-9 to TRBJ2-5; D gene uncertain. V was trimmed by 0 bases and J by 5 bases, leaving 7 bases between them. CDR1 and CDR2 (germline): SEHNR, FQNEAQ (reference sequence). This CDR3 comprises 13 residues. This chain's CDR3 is CASSLAAGETQYF. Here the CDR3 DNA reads TGTGCCAGCAGCTTAGCAGCAGGCGAGACCCAGTACTTC.

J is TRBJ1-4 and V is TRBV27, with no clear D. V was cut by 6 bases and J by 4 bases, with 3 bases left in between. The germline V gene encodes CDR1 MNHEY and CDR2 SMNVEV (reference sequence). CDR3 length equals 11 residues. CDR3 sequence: CASRHNEKLFF. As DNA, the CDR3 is TGTGCCAGCAGACATAATGAAAAACTGTTTTTT. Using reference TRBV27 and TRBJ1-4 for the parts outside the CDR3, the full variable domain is EAQVTQNPRYLITVTGKKLTVTCSQNMNHEYMSWYRQDPGLGLRQIYYSMNVEVTDKGDVPEGYKVSRKEKRNFPLILESPSPNQTSLYFCASRHNEKLFFGSGTQLSVL.

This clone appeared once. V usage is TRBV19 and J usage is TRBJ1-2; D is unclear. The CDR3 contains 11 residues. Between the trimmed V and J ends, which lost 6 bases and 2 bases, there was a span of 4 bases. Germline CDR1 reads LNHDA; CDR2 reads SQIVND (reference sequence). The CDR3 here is CASRTNYGYTF. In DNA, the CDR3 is TGTGCCAGTAGGACAAACTATGGCTACACCTTC.

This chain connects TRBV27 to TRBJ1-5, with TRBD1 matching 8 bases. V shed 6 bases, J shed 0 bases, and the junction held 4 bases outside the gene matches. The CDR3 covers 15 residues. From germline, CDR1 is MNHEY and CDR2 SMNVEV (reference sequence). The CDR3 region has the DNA TGTGCCAGCAGCCGGACAGGGTTTAGCAATCAGCCCCAGCATTTT. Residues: CASSRTGFSNQPQHF.

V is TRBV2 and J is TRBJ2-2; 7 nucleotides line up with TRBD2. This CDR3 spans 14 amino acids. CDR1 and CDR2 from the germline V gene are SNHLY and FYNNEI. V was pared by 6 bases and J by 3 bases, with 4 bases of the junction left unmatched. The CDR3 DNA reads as TGTGCCAGCAGGGGAGCGGGGTACACCGGGGAGCTGTTTTTT. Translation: CASRGAGYTGELFF.

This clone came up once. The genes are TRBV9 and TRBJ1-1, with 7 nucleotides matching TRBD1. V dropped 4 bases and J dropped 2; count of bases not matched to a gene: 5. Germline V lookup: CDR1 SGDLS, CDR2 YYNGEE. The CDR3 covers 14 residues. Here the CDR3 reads CASSPRDSNTEAFF. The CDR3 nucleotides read TGTGCCAGCAGCCCCCGGGACAGCAACACTGAAGCTTTCTTT.

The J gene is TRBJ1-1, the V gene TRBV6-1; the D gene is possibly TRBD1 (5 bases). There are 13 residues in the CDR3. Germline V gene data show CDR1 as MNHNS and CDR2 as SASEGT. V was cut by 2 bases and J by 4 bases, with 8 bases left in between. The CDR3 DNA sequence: TGTGCCAGCAGTGAACGGGGCCCCACTGAAGCTTTCTTT. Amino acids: CASSERGPTEAFF.

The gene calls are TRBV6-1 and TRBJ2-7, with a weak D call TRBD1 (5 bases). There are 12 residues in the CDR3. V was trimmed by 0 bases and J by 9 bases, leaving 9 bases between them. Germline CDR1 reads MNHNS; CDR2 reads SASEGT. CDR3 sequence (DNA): TGTGCCAGCAGTGAAGCAGGGCAGGGGCAGTACTTC. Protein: CASSEAGQGQYF.

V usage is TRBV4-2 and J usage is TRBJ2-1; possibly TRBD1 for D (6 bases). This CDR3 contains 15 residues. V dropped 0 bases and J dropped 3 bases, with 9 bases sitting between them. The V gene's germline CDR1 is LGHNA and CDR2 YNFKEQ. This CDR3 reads CASSQDSDSYNEQFF. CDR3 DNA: TGTGCCAGCAGCCAAGATTCGGACAGCTACAATGAGCAGTTCTTC.

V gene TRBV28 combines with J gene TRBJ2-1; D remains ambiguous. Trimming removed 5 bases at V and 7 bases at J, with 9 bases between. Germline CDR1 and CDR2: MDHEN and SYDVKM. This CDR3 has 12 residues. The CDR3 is CASSILRNEQFF. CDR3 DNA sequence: TGTGCCAGCAGTATCCTGCGGAATGAGCAGTTCTTC.

The CDR3 DNA reads TGTGCCAGCAGCCCCCCGGGACAGGGTGCCGAAAAACTGTTTTTT. Its protein product is CASSPPGQGAEKLFF. The J gene is TRBJ1-4, the V gene TRBV7-8; 9 bases align to TRBD1. The CDR3 has 15 residues. V dropped 5 bases and J dropped 8; count of bases not matched to a gene: 9. CDR1 and CDR2 (germline): SGHVS, FQNEAQ.

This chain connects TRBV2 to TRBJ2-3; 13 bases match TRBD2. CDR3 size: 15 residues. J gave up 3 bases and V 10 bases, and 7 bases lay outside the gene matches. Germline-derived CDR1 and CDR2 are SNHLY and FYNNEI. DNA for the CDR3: TGTGCCACCACCGGGACTAGCGGGGTGACAGATACGCAGTATTTT. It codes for CATTGTSGVTDTQYF.

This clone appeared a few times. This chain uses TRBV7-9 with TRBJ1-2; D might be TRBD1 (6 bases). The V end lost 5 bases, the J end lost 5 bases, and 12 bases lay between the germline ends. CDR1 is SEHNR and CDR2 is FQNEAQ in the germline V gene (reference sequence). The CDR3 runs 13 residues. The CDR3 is CASSPGQLYGYTF. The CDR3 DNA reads TGTGCCAGCAGCCCAGGACAGCTATATGGCTACACCTTC.